This TCR beta chain was identified during a study of metastatic and nonmetastatic thyroid tumors. Study information: The authors compared repertoires across blood and tumor or nodule tissue from malignant and benign thyroid patients. General study results and limits: Malignant thyroid tumors reportedly had TCR beta diversity that was significantly higher than in benign nodules, in blood and tumor.

Until they underwent thyroid surgery, no patient had received any treatment. Authors' methods: A distant-metastasis classifier for papillary thyroid cancer was built using CDR3 differences across clinicopathological groups. From the PCR reads, TCRdb re-called clones with MiXCR. Here the V and J calls rest on TCRdb's processing, not on the authors' analysis. The table includes roughly 20,000 clones, 34% detected once. This clone was seen more than once but under ten times. The antigen is unknown. Trimming cost V 5 bases and J 5 bases, with 18 bases left between them. The V gene's germline CDR1 is MDHEN and CDR2 SYDVKM. The CDR3 has 15 residues.

Sequences were obtained from tumor tissue. The V and J genes are TRBV28 and TRBJ2-5; possible D gene TRBD2, 5 bases. This clonotype originated in a female donor with papillary thyroid cancer or a benign thyroid nodule (not recorded which). Some clones in this sample may be carry-over from other donors' samples. CDR3 in amino acids: CASSPGFGRAETQYF. The CDR3 bases are TGTGCCAGCAGTCCGGGCTTTGGGAGAGCGGAGACCCAGTACTTC.